A selection of T cell receptor beta chains follows, all from one sample in a study of shared clonotypes between healthy human individuals. The method was immunoSEQ multiplex PCR; TCRdb's version includes in-frame clones alone and lacks a portion of them. The data show some 600,000 clones, 95% to 96% seen once. The specimen sequenced was naive CD8+ T cells sorted from blood. These receptors were obtained from a woman aged 30 to 39 in good health. Both conserved end residues are part of each CDR3. The D gene is left open where the match is weak. Not all rows give a size; the values are once, few, many and, for expanded clones, a class.

TRBJ2-1	NA	TRBV28	NA	CASRSRRSSYNEQFF	TGTGCCAGCAGATCGAGGCGGAGCTCCTACAATGAGCAGTTCTTC
TRBJ2-2	NA	TRBV5-1	TRBD2	CASSLPQNAGDNTGELFF	TGCGCCAGCAGCTTACCCCAAAACGCGGGAGACAACACCGGGGAGCTGTTTTTT
TRBJ1-5	NA	TRBV2	NA	CASSVGDSSLPFSNQPQHF	TGTGCCAGCAGTGTGGGTGACAGCTCCCTACCTTTTAGCAATCAGCCCCAGCATTTT
TRBJ2-1	NA	TRBV2	NA	CATTGSSYNEQFF	TGTGCCACCACTGGAAGCTCCTACAATGAGCAGTTCTTC
TRBJ1-3	once	TRBV27	TRBD1	CASRTGAGNTIYF	TGTGCCAGCAGGACAGGGGCTGGAAACACCATATATTTT
TRBJ1-5	NA	TRBV28	NA	CATRKGEGNQPQHF	TGTGCCACAAGGAAGGGGGAGGGCAATCAGCCCCAGCATTTT
TRBJ1-2	NA	TRBV19	NA	CASTTDGGYTF	TGTGCCAGTACCACGGACGGGGGCTACACCTTC
TRBJ2-1	NA	TRBV28	NA	CASSRDSPRTFNEQFF	TGTGCCAGCAGCAGGGACTCCCCTAGAACTTTCAATGAGCAGTTCTTC
TRBJ1-1	few	TRBV10-2	NA	CASSGGAEAFF	TGCGCCAGCAGTGGAGGGGCTGAAGCTTTCTTT
TRBJ2-7	NA	TRBV13	NA	CASSEGSGPSYEQYF	TGTGCCAGCAGCGAAGGGAGTGGGCCCTCCTACGAGCAGTACTTC
TRBJ1-1	NA	TRBV5-4	NA	CASSLAGGSYTEAFF	TGTGCCAGCAGCTTGGCCGGGGGATCGTACACTGAAGCTTTCTTT
TRBJ1-2	NA	TRBV19	TRBD1	CASSISPDREGYTF	TGTGCCAGTAGTATATCCCCCGACAGGGAAGGCTACACCTTC
TRBJ2-1	NA	TRBV5-6	NA	CASSFYVASGEGPYNEQFF	TGTGCCAGCAGCTTTTATGTCGCGTCGGGGGAAGGACCCTACAATGAGCAGTTCTTC
TRBJ2-5	NA	TRBV2	NA	CASRNRGQETQYF	TGTGCCAGCAGGAATCGGGGACAAGAGACCCAGTACTTC
TRBJ2-2	NA	TRBV6-1	NA	CASSELHTSTGELFF	TGTGCCAGCAGTGAGTTACATACTAGCACCGGGGAGCTGTTTTTT
TRBJ2-5	NA	TRBV7-6	NA	CASSLAGGGGGTQYF	TGTGCCAGCAGCTTAGCAGGCGGCGGCGGTGGGACCCAGTACTTC
TRBJ2-1	NA	TRBV27	TRBD2	CASSTTGTSGTSSYNEQFF	TGTGCCAGCAGTACTACCGGGACTAGCGGGACATCATCCTACAATGAGCAGTTCTTC
TRBJ2-7	once	TRBV5-4	NA	CASSGIDWKETWMVHEQYF	TGTGCCAGCAGCGGGATCGACTGGAAAGAAACTTGGATGGTCCACGAGCAGTACTTC
TRBJ2-1	NA	TRBV9	TRBD2	CASSVAPGARGGPEHEQFF	TGTGCCAGCAGCGTAGCTCCCGGTGCGCGCGGGGGGCCCGAGCATGAGCAGTTCTTC
TRBJ2-7	NA	TRBV7-9	NA	CASSDTSRYEQYF	TGTGCCAGCAGCGACACTAGTAGGTACGAGCAGTACTTC
TRBJ1-2	once	TRBV19	TRBD1	CASSIGQEANYGYTF	TGTGCCAGTAGTATTGGACAGGAAGCAAACTATGGCTACACCTTC
TRBJ1-1	NA	TRBV27	TRBD1	CASSLTGGNTEAFF	TGTGCCAGCAGTTTGACAGGGGGCAACACTGAAGCTTTCTTT
TRBJ2-7	NA	TRBV29-1	NA	CSVEVASTLTYEQYF	TGCAGCGTTGAAGTCGCTAGTACGCTCACCTACGAGCAGTACTTC
TRBJ2-5	NA	TRBV12-5	NA	CARRGRQETQYF	TGTGCTAGGCGTGGGCGGCAAGAGACCCAGTACTTC
TRBJ2-7	NA	TRBV27	NA	CASSPEASVIYEQYF	TGTGCCAGCAGCCCTGAGGCTAGTGTCATCTACGAGCAGTACTTC
TRBJ2-7	once	TRBV28	NA	CASSPKTYEQYF	TGTGCCAGCAGTCCCAAAACCTACGAGCAGTACTTC
TRBJ2-1	NA	TRBV4-1	NA	CASSQELALAARSYNEQFF	TGCGCCAGCAGCCAAGAGTTGGCGTTAGCGGCCAGATCCTACAATGAGCAGTTCTTC
TRBJ2-1	NA	TRBV4-1	TRBD2	CASSQAASGRGNEQFF	TGCGCCAGCAGCCAAGCGGCTAGCGGGAGGGGGAATGAGCAGTTCTTC
TRBJ2-1	NA	TRBV4-1	NA	CASSQDELGNEQFF	TGCGCCAGCAGCCAAGATGAGCTGGGGAATGAGCAGTTCTTC
TRBJ1-1	NA	TRBV27	TRBD1	CASSFGQGNTEAFF	TGTGCCAGCAGTTTTGGACAGGGGAACACTGAAGCTTTCTTT
TRBJ1-1	NA	TRBV7-2	NA	CASSLGGPNTEAFF	TGTGCCAGCAGCTTAGGCGGGCCCAACACTGAAGCTTTCTTT
TRBJ1-4	NA	TRBV5-1	NA	CASSLVSSGNEKLFF	TGCGCCAGCAGCTTGGTCTCGTCAGGGAATGAAAAACTGTTTTTT
TRBJ2-1	NA	TRBV11-2	NA	CASSLYLGSSSSYNEQFF	TGTGCCAGCAGCCTGTACCTTGGGTCCTCAAGCTCCTACAATGAGCAGTTCTTC